What follows describes a single TCR beta chain. Antigen unknown. The sample comes from a study of T cells expressing NK-cell markers. Study-wide context: Sorted CD3+CD56-NKG2C+, CD3+CD56+NKG2C- and CD3+CD56+NKG2C+ T cells were the source of the TCR beta repertoires. Among the eight sequenced donors, seven tested HCMV-seropositive and one tested seronegative. Study observations and caveats: These same clonotypes (in four donors) also led the CD3+CD56-NKG2C+ fraction.

Germline CDR1 reads SGHRS; CDR2 reads YFSETQ. The CDR3 totals 16 residues. Libraries used 5'RACE template switching adding universal primer site and UMIs. TCRdb reanalyzed the 5' RACE reads, giving one entry per CDR3 protein sequence and no DNA. The sample holds almost 450,000 distinct CDR3 sequences. The sequenced material came from blood T cells: a sorted CD56 or NKG2C T cell subset, CD4+ or CD8+ T cells, or bulk PBMC T cells (not recorded which). The sequence came from a woman aged 18 to 75 in good health. The rearrangement links TRBV5-1 to TRBJ1-5. The CDR3 here is CASSLAGGDSNQPQHF.